This T cell receptor beta chain was obtained from a study of blood T cells in healthy people across ages. The study's findings and limits: Older age coincided with a roughly linear decline in TCR beta diversity per million T cells. Unsorted PBMCs blocked a conclusive comparison of naive and antigen-experienced cells. Compared with aged donors, long-lived donors showed fewer expanded clones, suggesting selection.

To note about this clonotype: The antigen is undetermined.

Each sample gave at least 6.5 million isolated PBMCs. Germline lookup yields CDR1 SGDLS and CDR2 YYNGEE. CDR3 length equals 17 residues. V lost 0 bases, J lost 4 bases, and 6 bases stayed unmatched. It was with a sample-barcoded 5' primer and a J-beta primer mix that a second PCR of roughly 7 to 12 cycles was run. TCRdb recomputed calls from the 5' RACE reads with MiXCR, one row per CDR3 protein. The table includes just under 750,000 distinct CDR3 sequences, 22% detected once. This clonotype originated in a man aged 70 or older in good health. The chain has TRBV9 and TRBJ2-1, with 11 bases identical to TRBD2. Sample: blood. As DNA, the CDR3 is TGTGCCAGCAGCGTAGGACTAGCGGGAAACCTTTACAATGAGCAGTTCTTC. It translates to CASSVGLAGNLYNEQFF.